The clone carrying this T cell receptor beta chain was seen a few times. This entry is derived from a study of T cells in Graves' hyperthyroidism and ophthalmopathy. Across the study: Peripheral blood was taken when the disease was first diagnosed, before any treatment began.

Regions amplified from RNA transcripts were the TCR beta CDR3 regions. HTBI primers were the set used in a first-round RT-PCR of the TCR CDR3. TCRdb independently ran MiXCR on the multiplex PCR reads; one entry per CDR3 protein. The profile shows some 400,000 distinct CDR3 sequences, around an eighth of them singletons. Trimming removed 6 bases from V and 2 bases from J; junction bases left unmatched: 2. This CDR3 is built from 14 residues. Germline CDR1 reads MNHNS; CDR2 reads SASEGT. This sequence joins TRBV6-1 and TRBJ2-3; 10 bases map to TRBD2. Sequencing was done on a sample of blood. This TCR was sampled from a man under 40 with Graves' hyperthyroidism that later progressed to Graves' ophthalmopathy. In DNA form, the CDR3 reads TGTGCCAGCAGAGCGGGGGGGCTCACAGATACGCAGTATTTT. Its protein is CASRAGGLTDTQYF.